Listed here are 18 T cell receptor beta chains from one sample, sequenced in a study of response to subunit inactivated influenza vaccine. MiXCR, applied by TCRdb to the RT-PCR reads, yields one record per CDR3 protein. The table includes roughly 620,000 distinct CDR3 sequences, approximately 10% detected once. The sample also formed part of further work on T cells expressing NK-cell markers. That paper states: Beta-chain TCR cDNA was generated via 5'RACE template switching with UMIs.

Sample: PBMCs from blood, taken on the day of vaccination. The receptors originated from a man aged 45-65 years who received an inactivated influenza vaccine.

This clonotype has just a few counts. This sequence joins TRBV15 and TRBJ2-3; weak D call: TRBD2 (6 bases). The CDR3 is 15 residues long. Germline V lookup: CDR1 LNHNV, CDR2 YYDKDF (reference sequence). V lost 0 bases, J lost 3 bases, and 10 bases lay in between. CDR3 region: CATSRDLAGTDTQYF. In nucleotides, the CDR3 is TGTGCCACCAGCAGAGATCTTGCGGGGACAGATACGCAGTATTTT.

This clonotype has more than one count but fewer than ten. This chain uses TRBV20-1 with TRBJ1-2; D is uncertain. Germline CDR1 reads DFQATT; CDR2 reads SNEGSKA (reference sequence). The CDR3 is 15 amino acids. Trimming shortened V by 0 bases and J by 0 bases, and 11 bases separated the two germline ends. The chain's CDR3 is CSARDQAGSNYGYTF. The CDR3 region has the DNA TGCAGTGCTAGAGATCAGGCAGGATCTAACTATGGCTACACCTTC.

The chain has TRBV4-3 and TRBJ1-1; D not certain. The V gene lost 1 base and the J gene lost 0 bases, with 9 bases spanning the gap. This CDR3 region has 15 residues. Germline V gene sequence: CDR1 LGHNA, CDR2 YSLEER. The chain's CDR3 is CASSQVSRLNTEAFF. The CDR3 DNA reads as TGCGCCAGCAGCCAAGTGTCCCGCTTGAACACTGAAGCTTTCTTT.

The CDR3 is CASSLQGQGDYEQYF. The DNA of the CDR3 is TGTGCCAGCAGCTTACAGGGACAGGGGGACTACGAGCAGTACTTC. This chain links TRBV4-2 with TRBJ2-7; TRBD1 aligns across 11 bases. The germline V gene has CDR1 LGHNA and CDR2 YNFKEQ. The junction had 6 bases not matched to a gene; V was cut back by 5 bases and J by 3 bases. The CDR3 sequence is 15 residues long.

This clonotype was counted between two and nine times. CDR3 in DNA: TGTGCCACCAGCAGGGGGTCGTCAGTCTATTCTTTGGGAGAGCAGTACTTC. Its translation is CATSRGSSVYSLGEQYF. The chain joins TRBV15 to TRBJ2-7; no clear D gene. The V end was cut by 3 bases, the J end by 7 bases, with 25 bases between. CDR3 size: 17 residues. CDR1 and CDR2 from the germline V gene are LNHNV and YYDKDF (reference sequence).

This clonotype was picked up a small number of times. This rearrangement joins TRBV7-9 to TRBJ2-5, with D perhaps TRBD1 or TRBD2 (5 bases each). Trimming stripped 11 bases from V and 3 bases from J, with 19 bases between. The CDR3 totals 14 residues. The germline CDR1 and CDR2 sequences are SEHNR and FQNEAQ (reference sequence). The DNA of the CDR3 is TGTGCCTCCCAGCTTAGCGCCAGGGAAGAGACCCAGTACTTC. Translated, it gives CASQLSAREETQYF.

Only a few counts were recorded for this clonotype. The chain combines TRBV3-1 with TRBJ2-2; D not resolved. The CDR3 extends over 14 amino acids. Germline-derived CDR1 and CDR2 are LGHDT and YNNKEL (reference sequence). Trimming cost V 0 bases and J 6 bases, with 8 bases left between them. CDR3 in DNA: TGTGCCAGCAGCCAAGATCCAAGCCCCGGGGAGCTGTTTTTT. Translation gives CASSQDPSPGELFF.

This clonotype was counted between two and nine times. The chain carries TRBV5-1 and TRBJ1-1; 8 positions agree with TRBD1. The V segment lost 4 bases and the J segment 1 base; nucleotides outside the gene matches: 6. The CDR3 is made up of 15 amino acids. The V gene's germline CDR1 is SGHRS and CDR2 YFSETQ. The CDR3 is CASSGWTGKNTEAFF. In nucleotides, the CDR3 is TGCGCCAGCAGCGGTTGGACAGGGAAGAACACTGAAGCTTTCTTT.

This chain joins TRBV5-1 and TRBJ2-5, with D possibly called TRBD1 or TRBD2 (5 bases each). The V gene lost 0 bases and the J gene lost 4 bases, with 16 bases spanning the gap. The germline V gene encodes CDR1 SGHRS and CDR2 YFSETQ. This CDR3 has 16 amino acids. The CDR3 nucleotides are TGCGCCAGCAGCTTGGTTCGGACGAGGGGTGGAGAGACCCAGTACTTC. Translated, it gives CASSLVRTRGGETQYF.

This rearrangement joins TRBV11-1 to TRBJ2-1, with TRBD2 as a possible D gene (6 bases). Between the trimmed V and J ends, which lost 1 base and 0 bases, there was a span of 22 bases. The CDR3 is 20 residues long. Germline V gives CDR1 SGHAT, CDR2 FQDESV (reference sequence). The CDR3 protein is CASSLEGMRVAESSYNEQFF. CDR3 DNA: TGTGCCAGCAGCTTAGAGGGGATGCGGGTAGCGGAGAGCTCCTACAATGAGCAGTTCTTC. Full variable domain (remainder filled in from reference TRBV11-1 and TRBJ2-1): EAEVAQSPRYKITEKSQAVAFWCDPISGHATLYWYRQILGQGPELLVQFQDESVVDDSQLPKDRFSAERLKGVDSTLKIQPAELGDSAMYLCASSLEGMRVAESSYNEQFFGPGTRLTVL.

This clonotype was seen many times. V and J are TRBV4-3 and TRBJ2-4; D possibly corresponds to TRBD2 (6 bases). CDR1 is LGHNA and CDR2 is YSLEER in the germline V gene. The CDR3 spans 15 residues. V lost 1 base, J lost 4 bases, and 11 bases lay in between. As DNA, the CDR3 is TGCGCCAGCAGCCAAGCCCCTAGCGCGAAAAACATTCAGTACTTC. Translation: CASSQAPSAKNIQYF.

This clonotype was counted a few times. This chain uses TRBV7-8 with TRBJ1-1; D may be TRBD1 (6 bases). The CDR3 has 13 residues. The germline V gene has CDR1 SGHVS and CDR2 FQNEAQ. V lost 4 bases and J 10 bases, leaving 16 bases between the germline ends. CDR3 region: CASSSPPGDLAFF. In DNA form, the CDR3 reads TGTGCCAGCAGCTCCCCCCCAGGGGATCTAGCTTTCTTT.

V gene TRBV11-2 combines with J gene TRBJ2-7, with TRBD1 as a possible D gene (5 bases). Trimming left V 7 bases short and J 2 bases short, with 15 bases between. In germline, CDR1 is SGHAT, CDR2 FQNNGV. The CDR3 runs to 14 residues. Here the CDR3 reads CASTSTQGPYEQYF. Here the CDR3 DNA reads TGTGCCAGCACCTCAACCCAGGGTCCCTACGAGCAGTACTTC.

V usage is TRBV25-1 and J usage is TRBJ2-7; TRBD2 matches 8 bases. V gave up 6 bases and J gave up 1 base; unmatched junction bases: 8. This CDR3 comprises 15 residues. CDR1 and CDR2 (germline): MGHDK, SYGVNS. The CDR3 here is CASSPSSGLSYEQYF. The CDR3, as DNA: TGTGCCAGCAGCCCTTCTAGCGGGCTATCCTACGAGCAGTACTTC.

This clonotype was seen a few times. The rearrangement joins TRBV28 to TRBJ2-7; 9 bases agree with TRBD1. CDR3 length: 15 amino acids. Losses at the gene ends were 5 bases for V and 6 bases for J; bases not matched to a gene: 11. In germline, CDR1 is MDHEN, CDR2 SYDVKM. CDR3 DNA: TGTGCCAGCAGTGTTGGGGACAGGGAATCCCTCGAGCAGTACTTC. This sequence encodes CASSVGDRESLEQYF.

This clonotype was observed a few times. CDR3 in DNA: TGCGCCAGCAGCCCAGCCGGACAGGGGGGATCACCCCTCCACTTT. The encoded protein is CASSPAGQGGSPLHF. V usage is TRBV4-3 and J usage is TRBJ1-6, with 10 bases identical to TRBD1. The CDR3 runs to 15 residues. The J segment lost 10 bases and the V segment lost 4 bases, leaving 7 bases of the junction unmatched. Germline loops: CDR1 LGHNA, CDR2 YSLEER.

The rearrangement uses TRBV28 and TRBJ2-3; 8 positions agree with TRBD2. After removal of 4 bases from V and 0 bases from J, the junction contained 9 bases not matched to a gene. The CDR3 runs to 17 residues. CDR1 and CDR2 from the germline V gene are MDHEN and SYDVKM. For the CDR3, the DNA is TGTGCCAGCAGTTGGCCCCTTCAGCGGGAGAGCACAGATACGCAGTATTTT. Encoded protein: CASSWPLQRESTDTQYF.

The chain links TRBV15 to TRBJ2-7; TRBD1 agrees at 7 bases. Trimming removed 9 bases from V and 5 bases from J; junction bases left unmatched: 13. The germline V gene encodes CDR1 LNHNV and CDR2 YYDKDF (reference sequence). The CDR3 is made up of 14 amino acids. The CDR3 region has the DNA TGTGCCACGAAAAATGACAGGGCTGCCAACGAGCAGTACTTC. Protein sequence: CATKNDRAANEQYF.